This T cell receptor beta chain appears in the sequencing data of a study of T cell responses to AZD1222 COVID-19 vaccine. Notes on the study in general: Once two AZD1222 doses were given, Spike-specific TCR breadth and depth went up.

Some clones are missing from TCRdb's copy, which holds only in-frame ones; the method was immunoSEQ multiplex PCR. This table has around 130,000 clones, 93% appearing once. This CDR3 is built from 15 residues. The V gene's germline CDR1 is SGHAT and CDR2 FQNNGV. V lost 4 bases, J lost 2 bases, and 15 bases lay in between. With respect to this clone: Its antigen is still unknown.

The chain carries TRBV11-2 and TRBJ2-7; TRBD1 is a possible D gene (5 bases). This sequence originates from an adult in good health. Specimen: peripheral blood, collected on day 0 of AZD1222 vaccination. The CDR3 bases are TGTGCCAGCAGCTCCTGGGAAGGGGAAGCCTACGAGCAGTACTTC. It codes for CASSSWEGEAYEQYF.